There are many counts of the clone carrying this TCR beta chain. The entry originates in a study of T cells in Graves' hyperthyroidism and ophthalmopathy. TCR beta CDR3 regions were amplified from RNA transcripts. An initial round of RT-PCR targeting the TCR CDR3 relied on the HTBI primer set. TCRdb reanalysed the multiplex PCR reads using MiXCR and keeps one entry per CDR3 protein. This table holds hundreds of thousands of distinct CDR3 sequences, 16% found once. The CDR3 is 11 residues long. V was trimmed by 8 bases and J by 1 base, leaving 5 bases between them. Germline V gene data show CDR1 as SGHAT and CDR2 as FQNNGV.

Sequencing was performed on blood. V and J are TRBV11-2 and TRBJ1-1, with D unclear. The source is a woman aged 18-29 years with Graves' hyperthyroidism. CDR3 nucleotide sequence: TGTGCCAGCTACAGGAACACTGAAGCTTTCTTT. Translation: CASYRNTEAFF.